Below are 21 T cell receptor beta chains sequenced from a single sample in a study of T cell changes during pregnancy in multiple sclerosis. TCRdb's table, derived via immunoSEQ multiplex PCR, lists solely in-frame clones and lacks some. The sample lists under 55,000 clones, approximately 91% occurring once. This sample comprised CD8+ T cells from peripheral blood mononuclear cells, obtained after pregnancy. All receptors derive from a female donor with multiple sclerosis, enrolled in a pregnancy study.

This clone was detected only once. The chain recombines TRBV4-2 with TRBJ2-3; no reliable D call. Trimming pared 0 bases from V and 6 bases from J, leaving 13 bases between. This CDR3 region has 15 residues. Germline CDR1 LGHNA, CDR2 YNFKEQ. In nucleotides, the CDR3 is TGTGCCAGCAGCCAAGATTTCGCAACAGTCGATACGCAGTATTTT. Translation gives CASSQDFATVDTQYF.

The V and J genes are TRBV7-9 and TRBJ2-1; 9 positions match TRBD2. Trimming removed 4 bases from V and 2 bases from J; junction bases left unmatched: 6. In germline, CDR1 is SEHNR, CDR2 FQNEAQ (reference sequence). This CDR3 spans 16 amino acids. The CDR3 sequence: CASSSTQRGAYNEQFF. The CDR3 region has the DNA TGTGCCAGCAGCTCCACACAGCGGGGGGCCTACAATGAGCAGTTCTTC.

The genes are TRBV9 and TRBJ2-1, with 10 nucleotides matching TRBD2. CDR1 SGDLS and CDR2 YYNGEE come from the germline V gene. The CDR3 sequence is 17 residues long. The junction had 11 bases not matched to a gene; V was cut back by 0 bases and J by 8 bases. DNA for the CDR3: TGTGCCAGCAGCGTAGCTTCGGTCAGCGGGGGGGCGCATGAGCAGTTCTTC. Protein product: CASSVASVSGGAHEQFF.

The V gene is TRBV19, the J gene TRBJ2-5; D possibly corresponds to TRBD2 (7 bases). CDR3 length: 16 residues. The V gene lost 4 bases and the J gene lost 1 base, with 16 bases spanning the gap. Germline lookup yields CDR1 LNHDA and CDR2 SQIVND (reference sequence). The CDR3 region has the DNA TGTGCCAGTAGTACCGGGGAGGGGGTCCTCCAAGAGACCCAGTACTTC. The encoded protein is CASSTGEGVLQETQYF.

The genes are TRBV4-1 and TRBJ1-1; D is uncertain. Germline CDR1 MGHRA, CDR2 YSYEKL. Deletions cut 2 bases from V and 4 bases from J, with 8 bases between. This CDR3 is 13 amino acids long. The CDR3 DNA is TGCGCCAGCAGCCAATGGTCAGGCACTGAAGCTTTCTTT. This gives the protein CASSQWSGTEAFF.

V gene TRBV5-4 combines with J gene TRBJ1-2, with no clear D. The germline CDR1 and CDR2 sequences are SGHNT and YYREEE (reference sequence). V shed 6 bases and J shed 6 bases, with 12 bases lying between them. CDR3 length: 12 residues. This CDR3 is CASNPLGDGYTF. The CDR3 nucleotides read TGTGCCAGCAACCCTCTCGGGGATGGCTACACCTTC.

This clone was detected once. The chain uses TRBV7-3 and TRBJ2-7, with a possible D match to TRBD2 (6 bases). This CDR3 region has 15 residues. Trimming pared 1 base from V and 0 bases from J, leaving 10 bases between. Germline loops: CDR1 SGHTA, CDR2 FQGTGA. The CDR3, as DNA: TGTGCCAGCAGCTTAAACGGGGGAATCTCCTACGAGCAGTACTTC. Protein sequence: CASSLNGGISYEQYF.

Here the CDR3 DNA reads TGTGCCAGCAGCTTAGTCGGGTCCAATGCAAATCAGCCCCAGCATTTT. This sequence encodes CASSLVGSNANQPQHF. The chain joins TRBV7-9 to TRBJ1-5; the D is unclear. The CDR3 has 16 residues. Germline loops: CDR1 SEHNR, CDR2 FQNEAQ (reference sequence). V gave up 1 base and J gave up 4 bases, with 14 bases separating them.

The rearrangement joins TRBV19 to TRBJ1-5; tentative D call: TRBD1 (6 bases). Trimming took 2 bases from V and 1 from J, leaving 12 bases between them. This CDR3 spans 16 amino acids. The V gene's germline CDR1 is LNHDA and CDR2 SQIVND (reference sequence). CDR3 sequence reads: CASSIRAGESNQPQHF. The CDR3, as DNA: TGTGCCAGTAGTATAAGGGCAGGGGAAAGCAATCAGCCCCAGCATTTT.

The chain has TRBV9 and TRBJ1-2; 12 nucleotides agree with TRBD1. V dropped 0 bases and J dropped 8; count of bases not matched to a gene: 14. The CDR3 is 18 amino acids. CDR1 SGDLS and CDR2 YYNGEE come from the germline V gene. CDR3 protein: CASSVALAPGQGAKGYTF. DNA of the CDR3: TGTGCCAGCAGCGTAGCCCTCGCCCCGGGACAGGGGGCTAAGGGCTACACCTTC.

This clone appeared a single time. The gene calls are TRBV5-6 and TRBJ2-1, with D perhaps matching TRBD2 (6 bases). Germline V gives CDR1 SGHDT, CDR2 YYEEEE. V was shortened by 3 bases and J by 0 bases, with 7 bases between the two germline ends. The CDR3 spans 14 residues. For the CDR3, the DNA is TGTGCCAGCAGCTGGACTAACTCCTACAATGAGCAGTTCTTC. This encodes CASSWTNSYNEQFF.

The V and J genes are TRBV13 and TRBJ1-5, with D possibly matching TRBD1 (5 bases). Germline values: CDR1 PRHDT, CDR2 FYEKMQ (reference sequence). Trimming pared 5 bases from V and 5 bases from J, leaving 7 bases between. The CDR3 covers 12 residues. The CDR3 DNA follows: TGTGCCAGCAGCGGGGGGGATCAGCCCCAGCATTTT. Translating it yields CASSGGDQPQHF.

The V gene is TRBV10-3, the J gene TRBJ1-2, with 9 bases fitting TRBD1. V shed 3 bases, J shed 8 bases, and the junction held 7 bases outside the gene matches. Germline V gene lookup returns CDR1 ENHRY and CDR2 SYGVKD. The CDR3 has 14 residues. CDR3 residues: CAISDTTGGWGYTF. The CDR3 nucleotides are TGTGCCATCAGTGATACGACAGGGGGTTGGGGCTACACCTTC.

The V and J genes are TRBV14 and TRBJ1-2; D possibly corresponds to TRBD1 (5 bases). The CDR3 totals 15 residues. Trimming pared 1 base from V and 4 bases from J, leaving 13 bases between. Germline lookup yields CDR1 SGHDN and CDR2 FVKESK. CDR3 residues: CASSQGMEGSYGYTF. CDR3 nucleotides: TGTGCCAGCAGCCAAGGGATGGAGGGGAGCTATGGCTACACCTTC.

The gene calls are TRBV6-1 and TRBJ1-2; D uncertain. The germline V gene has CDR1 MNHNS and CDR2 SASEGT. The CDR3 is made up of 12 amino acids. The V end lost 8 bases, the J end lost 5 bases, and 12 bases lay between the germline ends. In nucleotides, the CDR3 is TGTGCCAGCCCGGGAGACTTTTATGGCTACACCTTC. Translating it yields CASPGDFYGYTF.

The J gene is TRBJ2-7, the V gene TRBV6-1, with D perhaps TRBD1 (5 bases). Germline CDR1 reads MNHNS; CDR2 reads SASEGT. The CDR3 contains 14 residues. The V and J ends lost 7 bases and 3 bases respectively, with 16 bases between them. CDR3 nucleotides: TGTGCCAGCATCTCCGGGCAGGGCTACTACGAGCAGTACTTC. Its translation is CASISGQGYYEQYF.

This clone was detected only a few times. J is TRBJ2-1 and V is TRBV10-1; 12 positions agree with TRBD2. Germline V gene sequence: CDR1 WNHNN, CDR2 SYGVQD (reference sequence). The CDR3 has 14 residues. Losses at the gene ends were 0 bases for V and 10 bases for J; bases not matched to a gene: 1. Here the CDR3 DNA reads TGCGCCAGCAGTGAGTCCACTAGCGGGGGGGAGCAGTTCTTC. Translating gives CASSESTSGGEQFF.

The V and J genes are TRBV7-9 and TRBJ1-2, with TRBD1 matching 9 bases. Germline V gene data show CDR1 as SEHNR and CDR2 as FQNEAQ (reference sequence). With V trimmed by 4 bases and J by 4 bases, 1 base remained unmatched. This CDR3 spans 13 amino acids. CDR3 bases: TGTGCCAGCAGCTCGACAGGGGGCTATGGCTACACCTTC. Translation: CASSSTGGYGYTF.

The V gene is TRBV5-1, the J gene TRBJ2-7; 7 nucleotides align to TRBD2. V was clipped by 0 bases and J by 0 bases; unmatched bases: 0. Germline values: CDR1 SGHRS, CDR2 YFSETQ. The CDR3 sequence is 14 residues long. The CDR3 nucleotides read TGCGCCAGCAGCTTGGCGGGGGGCTCCTACGAGCAGTACTTC. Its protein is CASSLAGGSYEQYF. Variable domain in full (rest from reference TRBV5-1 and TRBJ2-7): KAGVTQTPRYLIKTRGQQVTLSCSPISGHRSVSWYQQTPGQGLQFLFEYFSETQRNKGNFPGRFSGRQFSNSRSEMNVSTLELGDSALYLCASSLAGGSYEQYFGPGTRLTVT.

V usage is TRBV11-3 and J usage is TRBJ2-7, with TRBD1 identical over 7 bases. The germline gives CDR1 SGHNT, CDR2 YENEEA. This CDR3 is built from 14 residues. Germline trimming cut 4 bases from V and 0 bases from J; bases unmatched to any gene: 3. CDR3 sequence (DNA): TGTGCCAGCAGCTCGACAGGGAGCTCCTACGAGCAGTACTTC. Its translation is CASSSTGSSYEQYF.

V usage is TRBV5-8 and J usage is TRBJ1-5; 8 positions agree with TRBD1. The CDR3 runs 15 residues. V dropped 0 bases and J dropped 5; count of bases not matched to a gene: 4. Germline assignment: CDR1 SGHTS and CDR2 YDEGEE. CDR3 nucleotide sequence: TGTGCCAGCAGCTTGGTCTGGGGACAGGATCAGCCCCAGCATTTT. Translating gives CASSLVWGQDQPQHF.